These T cell receptor beta chains were read from a single sample in a study of control samples from healthy donors and cancer patients. The repertoire was sequenced with immunoSEQ multiplex PCR; TCRdb's copy has only in-frame clones and lacks some. The repertoire has 150,000 to 200,000 clones, 80% to 90% of them found once; the top ten carry more than 10%. Material: blood. The receptors derive from a man aged 25-40 years in good health. CDR3s include the opening cysteine and the closing phenylalanine or tryptophan. A D gene is named only where the DNA matches it firmly. Expanded clones get a size class; other rows say once, few or many, or leave the size out.

clone_size j_call cdr3_length d_call v_call cdr3_nt cdr3_aa
- TRBJ1-1 16 - TRBV5-1 TGCGCCAGCAGCCTTATTTTGGACATTAGTGGGACTGAAGCTTTCTTT CASSLILDISGTEAFF
once TRBJ1-4 17 TRBD1 TRBV27 TGTGCCAGCAGTCCTTTACGTGAACAGGGGGCCTTCGAAAAACTGTTTTTT CASSPLREQGAFEKLFF
- TRBJ2-5 14 - TRBV5-4 TGTGCCAGCACTCCAGGGTTGGACGGGGAGACCCAGTACTTC CASTPGLDGETQYF
- TRBJ2-5 15 TRBD1 TRBV24-1 TGTGCCACCAGTGGCGTACAGGGGGCCGGTGAGACCCAGTACTTC CATSGVQGAGETQYF
- TRBJ2-2 15 - TRBV11-1 TGTGCCAGCAGCCCTCAAGGTACCAACACCGGGGAGCTGTTTTTT CASSPQGTNTGELFF
- TRBJ2-3 16 TRBD2 TRBV2 TGTGCCAGCAGACAATCCACTAGCGGGCCTACAGATACGCAGTATTTT CASRQSTSGPTDTQYF
few TRBJ2-7 13 - TRBV10-3 TGTGCCATCAGTTACGACGGACCCTACGAGCAGTACTTC CAISYDGPYEQYF
- TRBJ2-5 15 - TRBV19 TGTGCCAGTAAGGTGGATGAAGTGGGCCAAGAGACCCAGTACTTC CASKVDEVGQETQYF
- TRBJ2-2 13 - TRBV4-3 TGCGCCAGCAGCCCACGGGCGTCTGGGGAGCTGTTTTTT CASSPRASGELFF
- TRBJ2-3 15 - TRBV18 TGTGCCAGCTCACCACAAAGGGACAGCACAGATACGCAGTATTTT CASSPQRDSTDTQYF
once TRBJ1-1 13 TRBD1 TRBV5-4 TGTGCCAGCAGCGGACAGGGAAACACTGAAGCTTTCTTT CASSGQGNTEAFF
- TRBJ2-1 14 - TRBV5-4 TGTGCCAGCAGCGAACTAGGTGACTACAATGAGCAGTTCTTC CASSELGDYNEQFF
- TRBJ1-3 18 TRBD1 TRBV4-1 TGCGCCAGCAGCCAAGAAAGGAGGACAGGCGTCTCTGGAAACACCATATATTTT CASSQERRTGVSGNTIYF
once TRBJ1-4 14 - TRBV7-9 TGTGCCAGCAGCCGATCGGAGGGGCGCGAAAAACTGTTTTTT CASSRSEGREKLFF
- TRBJ1-5 14 - TRBV27 TGTGCCAGCAGTCCGGACCTCGAGGGGCAGCCCCAGCATTTT CASSPDLEGQPQHF
- TRBJ2-7 15 - TRBV11-2 TGTGCCAGCAGCTTACCGGGCCTTAGGCCCTACGAGCAGTACTTC CASSLPGLRPYEQYF
- TRBJ1-5 18 - TRBV19 TGTGCCAGTAGTATAGGAGGAGGAGCAGGGTATAGCAATCAGCCCCAGCATTTT CASSIGGGAGYSNQPQHF
- TRBJ1-4 15 - TRBV24-1 TGTGCCACCAGTGATTTGTCAGTCCCGAGGGAAAAACTGTTTTTT CATSDLSVPREKLFF
- TRBJ2-7 10 - TRBV6-9 TGTGCCAGCAAGAACTACGAGCAGTACTTC CASKNYEQYF
- TRBJ1-1 13 - TRBV7-2 TGTGCCAGCCGCCTTAGTCGAAACACTGAAGCTTTCTTT CASRLSRNTEAFF
once TRBJ2-2 14 - TRBV12-5 TGTGCTAGTGGTTTAGGGACAATAGTAACGGGAGCTGTTTTT CASGLGTIVTGAVF
once TRBJ1-3 14 - TRBV7-2 TGTGCCAGCAGCCCGGGCTCCTCTGGAAACACCATATATTTT CASSPGSSGNTIYF
- TRBJ1-2 15 TRBD1 TRBV15 TGTGCCACCAGCAGCTTACTATCAGGGGGCACTGGCTACACCTTC CATSSLLSGGTGYTF
many TRBJ2-2 17 - TRBV7-9 TGTGCCAGCAGCTTATCACGGACAACATTTTCTACCGGGGAGCTGTTTTTT CASSLSRTTFSTGELFF
- TRBJ1-5 14 - TRBV6-1 TGTGCCAGCAGTGAAGAACTAGAGGGTCAGCCCCAGCATTTT CASSEELEGQPQHF
- TRBJ1-5 12 - TRBV29-1 TGCAGCGTTGCGGGTAGCAATCAGCCCCAGCATTTT CSVAGSNQPQHF
- TRBJ1-5 14 TRBD1 TRBV19 TGTGCCAGTAGTATAAAGGGGGCTAATCAGCCCCAGCATTTT CASSIKGANQPQHF
- TRBJ2-5 12 TRBD1 TRBV29-1 TGCAGCGTTGGACAGGGTGTGGAGACCCAGTACTTC CSVGQGVETQYF
- TRBJ2-2 14 - TRBV6-5 TGTGCCAGCAGGATAGGGACCCTCACCGGGGAGCTGTTTTTT CASRIGTLTGELFF
once TRBJ2-1 12 - TRBV5-1 TGCGCCAGCAGCTCCCAGGGTAATGAGCAGTTCTTC CASSSQGNEQFF
- TRBJ2-3 16 - TRBV16 TGTGCCAGCAGCCGCTCACGGACCCCTCGCACAGATACGCAGTATTTT CASSRSRTPRTDTQYF
- TRBJ1-1 14 - TRBV6-5 TGTGCCAGCAGTCGCAGGGGACCGAACACTGAAGCTTTCTTT CASSRRGPNTEAFF
once TRBJ2-3 15 - TRBV11-3 TGTGCCAGCAGCAAAGGGGAGGCCAGGACAGATACGCAGTATTTT CASSKGEARTDTQYF
- TRBJ1-5 14 TRBD1 TRBV28 TGTGCCAGCAGCCTGACAGGGGGCAATCAGCCCCAGCATTTT CASSLTGGNQPQHF
- TRBJ1-6 15 - TRBV12-5 TGTGCTAGTGGTGGCCATAGGTCGAATAATTCACCCCTCCACTTT CASGGHRSNNSPLHF
- TRBJ2-5 13 - TRBV6-2/TRBV6-3 TGTGCCAGCAGTTTCCTTGACCAAGAGACCCAGTACTTC CASSFLDQETQYF
- TRBJ2-1 16 - TRBV6-5 TGTGCCAGCAGTTACTCGTGGGTTAGCGGAGACAATGAGCAGTTCTTC CASSYSWVSGDNEQFF
- TRBJ1-1 15 - TRBV2 TGTGCCAGCAGTGTGGCGAGACTCATGAACACTGAAGCTTTCTTT CASSVARLMNTEAFF
- TRBJ2-1 18 TRBD2 TRBV18 TGTGCCAGCTCACCCCGGACTAGCGGGAGGGCCTTTTTGAATGAGCAGTTCTTC CASSPRTSGRAFLNEQFF
- TRBJ2-3 16 TRBD2 TRBV15 TGTGCCACCAGCGAAGGACTAGCGGGGGGGACAGATACGCAGTATTTT CATSEGLAGGTDTQYF
- TRBJ1-6 18 - TRBV9 TGTGCCAGCAGCGTAAGGGGTGAGGGGACCTCCTATAATTCACCCCTCCACTTT CASSVRGEGTSYNSPLHF
- TRBJ1-1 12 - TRBV5-8 TGTGCCAGTCTTTACAGGGTCTATAAAGCTTTCTTT CASLYRVYKAFF
- TRBJ2-1 14 TRBD2 TRBV7-8 TGTGCCAGCAGCTTACCCCCCCGGGGGGATGAGCAGTTCTTC CASSLPPRGDEQFF
- TRBJ1-1 12 - TRBV2 TGTGCCAGCAGTGGAGGGGGAGCTGAAGCTTTCTTT CASSGGGAEAFF
- TRBJ2-1 16 - TRBV5-1 TGCGCCAGCAGCCTACGACGGGGGAGCTCCTACAATGAGCAGTTCTTC CASSLRRGSSYNEQFF
- TRBJ1-6 15 - TRBV3-1/TRBV3-2 TGTGCCAGCAGCCCCCAATCCGTTTGGGATTCACCCCTCCACTTT CASSPQSVWDSPLHF
- TRBJ1-5 14 TRBD1 TRBV6-5 TGTGCCAGCGGGACAGGGACGGGCAATCAGCCCCAGCATTTT CASGTGTGNQPQHF
once TRBJ1-3 13 - TRBV6-5 TGTGCCATTCATCGATCCTCTGGAAACACCATATATTTT CAIHRSSGNTIYF
- TRBJ2-3 15 TRBD2 TRBV6-5 TGTGCCAGCATTACTAGCGGGGGGGCAGGAGATACGCAGTATTTT CASITSGGAGDTQYF
- TRBJ1-5 15 - TRBV2 TGTGCCAGCAGTATTCGGGAGGCAGAGTATCAGCCCCAGCATTTT CASSIREAEYQPQHF
- TRBJ2-7 12 - TRBV19 TGTGCCAGTAGTATAGCGGGGAACGAGCAGTACTTC CASSIAGNEQYF
- TRBJ1-4 16 - TRBV2 TGTGCCAGCAGGCTGGACAGCTTAGCAACTAATGAAAAACTGTTTTTT CASRLDSLATNEKLFF
- TRBJ1-4 15 TRBD1 TRBV5-8 TGTGCCAGCAGCTGGTTACAGGGGAGTGGAGAAAAACTGTTTTTT CASSWLQGSGEKLFF
- TRBJ1-5 14 - TRBV12-5 TGTGCTAGTGGTATCTCAGGGGGCAATCAGCCCCAGCATTTT CASGISGGNQPQHF
- TRBJ2-3 13 - TRBV2 TGTGCCAGCATGGAAGGAGAAGGGCATACGCAGTATTTT CASMEGEGHTQYF
- TRBJ2-1 16 - TRBV5-5 TGTGCCAGCAGCTTGGGAGACGGAGGGGGGTACAATGAGCAGTTCTTC CASSLGDGGGYNEQFF